These 31 T cell receptor beta chains share one sample of origin, sequenced in a study of blood T cell repertoires in COVID-19. Profiled with immunoSEQ multiplex PCR; TCRdb holds only in-frame clones, not every one. The data show 300,000 to 450,000 clones, 85% seen once. Material: peripheral blood. The receptors stem from a woman aged 18-29 years with acute or convalescent COVID-19.

In its sample, this clone was seen once. A junction boundary mismatches the germline segment, possibly from a read error. The CDR3 loop reads CASSPWGRGLLATNERLFF. CDR3 nucleotides: TGTGCCAGCAGCCCTTGGGGGCGCGGTCTTCTTGCAACTAATGAAAGACTGTTTTTT. This rearrangement joins TRBV5-5 to TRBJ1-4; TRBD1 might be the D (6 bases). Germline values: CDR1 SGHKS, CDR2 YYEKEE (reference sequence). The CDR3 loop spans 19 amino acids.

V is TRBV15 and J is TRBJ1-2; D unclear. The germline V gene has CDR1 LNHNV and CDR2 YYDKDF (reference sequence). The CDR3 has 14 amino acids. The ends were cut back, 5 bases at V and 5 bases at J, with 15 bases in the middle. DNA of the CDR3: TGTGCCACCAGCCTCTCATCAGTTTTATATGGCTACACCTTC. Translated: CATSLSSVLYGYTF.

In its sample, this clone was seen once. J is TRBJ1-5 and V is TRBV28; 7 nucleotides line up with TRBD1. CDR1 is MDHEN, CDR2 SYDVKM, per germline. The CDR3 covers 16 residues. The junction had 8 bases not matched to a gene; V was cut back by 6 bases and J by 0 bases. As DNA, the CDR3 is TGTGCCAGCAGGGGACAGAGCTTTAATAGCAATCAGCCCCAGCATTTT. Protein: CASRGQSFNSNQPQHF.

This clone occurred once. The J gene is TRBJ2-7, the V gene TRBV15, with D perhaps matching TRBD2 (6 bases). Germline V gene data show CDR1 as LNHNV and CDR2 as YYDKDF (reference sequence). The length of the CDR3 is 15 residues. Trimming pared 1 base from V and 7 bases from J, leaving 17 bases between. The CDR3 spells CATSRVTGPAGEQYF. The CDR3 DNA reads as TGTGCCACCAGCAGAGTAACGGGGCCGGCGGGGGAGCAGTACTTC. Full variable domain (rest looked up from reference TRBV15 and TRBJ2-7): DAMVIQNPRYQVTQFGKPVTLSCSQTLNHNVMYWYQQKSSQAPKLLFHYYDKDFNNEADTPDNFQSRRPNTSFCFLDIRSPGLGDTAMYLCATSRVTGPAGEQYFGPGTRLTVT.

This clone was counted only a few times. The CDR3 nucleotides read TGTGCCAGCAGTGCAGGGGATTCACCCCTCCACTTT. It specifies CASSAGDSPLHF. The genes are TRBV2 and TRBJ1-6; possibly TRBD1 for D (6 bases). This CDR3 contains 12 residues. Trimming shortened V by 4 bases and J by 8 bases, and 6 bases separated the two germline ends. The V gene's germline CDR1 is SNHLY and CDR2 FYNNEI.

This clone has just a few counts. The chain uses TRBV4-2 and TRBJ1-6; unclear D gene. The CDR3 covers 13 residues. Trimming removed 3 bases from V and 14 bases from J, with 14 bases in between. The germline V gene encodes CDR1 LGHNA and CDR2 YNFKEQ. The CDR3 region has the DNA TGTGCCAGCAGCCAGGAGGAGCGGGAGACCCTCCACTTT. Translated: CASSQEERETLHF.

On this clone: The sample has other DNA sequences that encode this CDR3 too. The CDR3 nucleotides read TGCGCCAGCAGCTGGGCAGGGGGAAACACTGAAGCTTTCTTT. It yields the protein CASSWAGGNTEAFF. The rearrangement links TRBV5-1 to TRBJ1-1, with 7 bases identical to TRBD1. The CDR3 extends over 14 amino acids. The V gene end was trimmed by 3 bases and the J gene end by 2 bases; junction bases not matched to a gene: 4. Germline V lookup: CDR1 SGHRS, CDR2 YFSETQ.

The chain has TRBV7-9 and TRBJ2-5, with TRBD2 matching over 8 bases. Trimming at V came to 1 base and at J to 7 bases, leaving 5 bases not matched to a gene. The CDR3 spans 14 residues. Germline V gene lookup returns CDR1 SEHNR and CDR2 FQNEAQ (reference sequence). CDR3 residues: CASSLVSLAGTQYF. The CDR3 bases are TGTGCCAGCAGCTTAGTTTCGCTAGCGGGGACCCAGTACTTC.

The CDR3 is CASSRLGLAGASSGTEQYF. The CDR3 DNA sequence: TGCGCCAGCAGCCGCCTCGGACTAGCGGGAGCCTCCTCCGGCACCGAGCAGTACTTC. This rearrangement joins TRBV4-1 to TRBJ2-7, with 13 bases lining up with TRBD2. V lost 4 bases and J lost 6; bases outside the gene matches: 18. The CDR3 has 19 amino acids. Germline assignment: CDR1 MGHRA and CDR2 YSYEKL.

The chain uses TRBV12-5 and TRBJ2-3; D not resolved. Trimming stripped 2 bases from V and 4 bases from J, with 10 bases between. This CDR3 is built from 14 residues. The germline V gene encodes CDR1 LGHNT and CDR2 FRNRAP. The CDR3 region is CASGLTERADTQYF. CDR3 nucleotide sequence: TGTGCTAGTGGTTTGACCGAGCGTGCAGATACGCAGTATTTT.

The chain carries TRBV12-5 and TRBJ2-7; 8 positions match TRBD2. Trimming removed 3 bases from V and 5 bases from J; junction bases left unmatched: 3. Germline V CDR1 and CDR2: LGHNT, FRNRAP. The CDR3 is made up of 13 amino acids. The CDR3 nucleotides read TGTGCTAGTGGTTTCTTCGGGGGGGACGAGCAGTACTTC. Its protein is CASGFFGGDEQYF.

This sequence joins TRBV5-1 and TRBJ2-7; 10 nucleotides align to TRBD1. CDR3 length: 16 residues. Per the germline V gene, CDR1 is SGHRS and CDR2 is YFSETQ. Trimming cost V 4 bases and J 4 bases; bases outside gene matches: 11. CDR3 DNA sequence: TGCGCCAGCAGCCCCCTCGGGACAGGGGCCGCATACGAGCAGTACTTC. Protein product: CASSPLGTGAAYEQYF.

The genes are TRBV29-1 and TRBJ1-2; 9 bases line up with TRBD1. With V trimmed by 1 base and J by 3 bases, 6 bases remained unmatched. The CDR3 length is 15 residues. Germline V gives CDR1 SQVTM, CDR2 ANQGSEA. The CDR3 DNA sequence: TGCAGCGTTGAAGGGGAGGACAGGGGAGACTATGGCTACACCTTC. It yields the protein CSVEGEDRGDYGYTF.

This rearrangement joins TRBV28 to TRBJ1-4; 7 bases agree with TRBD1. The CDR3 totals 13 residues. Germline V CDR1 and CDR2: MDHEN, SYDVKM. V lost 3 bases to trimming and J lost 7 bases; unmatched junction nucleotides: 2. CDR3 in DNA: TGTGCCAGCAGTTTGAGGGGGCGTGAAAAACTGTTTTTT. Its translation: CASSLRGREKLFF.

This clone has only a few counts. For the CDR3, the DNA is TGTGCCAGTAGTATCCGGGACATCCACAACACCATATATTTT. Translating gives CASSIRDIHNTIYF. This sequence joins TRBV19 and TRBJ1-3; D perhaps matches TRBD1 (6 bases). This CDR3 region has 14 residues. Trimming removed 3 bases at V and 7 bases at J, with 13 bases between. Germline V gene sequence: CDR1 LNHDA, CDR2 SQIVND (reference sequence).

The chain joins TRBV5-1 to TRBJ1-1; TRBD1 might be the D (5 bases). There are 16 residues in the CDR3. From germline, CDR1 is SGHRS and CDR2 YFSETQ. V was pared by 3 bases and J by 4 bases, with 19 bases between. In nucleotides, the CDR3 is TGCGCCAGCAGCTGGGGGGAGGGGACCGAGGTCACTGAAGCTTTCTTT. Encoded protein: CASSWGEGTEVTEAFF.

The V call is TRBV7-8, the J call TRBJ1-2; 8 bases map to TRBD1. There are 12 residues in the CDR3. Looked up from germline, CDR1 is SGHVS and CDR2 is FQNEAQ. After removal of 5 bases from V and 7 bases from J, the junction contained 3 bases not matched to a gene. This chain's CDR3 is CASSPTGGGYTF. DNA for the CDR3: TGTGCCAGCAGCCCCACAGGGGGTGGCTACACCTTC. The complete variable domain, with remaining parts taken from reference TRBV7-8 and TRBJ1-2, reads GAGVSQSPRYKVAKRGQDVALRCDPISGHVSLFWYQQALGQGPEFLTYFQNEAQLDKSGLPSDRFFAERPEGSVSTLKIQRTQQEDSAVYLCASSPTGGGYTFGSGTRLTVV.

The genes are TRBV2 and TRBJ2-5, with a tentative D call TRBD2 (6 bases). CDR3 length: 14 amino acids. V was trimmed by 9 bases and J by 1 base, leaving 15 bases between them. Germline loops: CDR1 SNHLY, CDR2 FYNNEI. CDR3 sequence reads: CASLGTGGQETQYF. The CDR3 nucleotides read TGTGCCAGTTTGGGCACCGGGGGCCAAGAGACCCAGTACTTC.

This clone appeared once. The same CDR3 also results from other DNA sequences found in this sample. The chain recombines TRBV5-1 with TRBJ1-2; 9 nucleotides align to TRBD1. The CDR3 spans 13 residues. V gave up 0 bases and J gave up 6 bases; unmatched junction bases: 0. Germline-derived CDR1 and CDR2 are SGHRS and YFSETQ. The chain's CDR3 is CASSLGQGDGYTF. As DNA, the CDR3 is TGCGCCAGCAGCTTGGGACAGGGGGATGGCTACACCTTC.

The V call is TRBV6-6, the J call TRBJ2-3; 7 nucleotides line up with TRBD2. The J segment lost 5 bases and the V segment lost 2 bases, leaving 4 bases of the junction unmatched. The CDR3 has 14 amino acids. From germline, CDR1 is MNHNY and CDR2 SVGAGI (reference sequence). DNA for the CDR3: TGTGCCAGCAGTTACGGGGGGGGGTTAGATACGCAGTATTTT. Translating it yields CASSYGGGLDTQYF.

The rearrangement joins TRBV28 to TRBJ2-3; 10 positions match TRBD1. The CDR3 contains 15 residues. Germline V lookup: CDR1 MDHEN, CDR2 SYDVKM. V lost 5 bases and J lost 3; bases outside the gene matches: 5. CDR3 coding DNA: TGTGCCAGCAGTACACCGGGACAGGGGACAGATACGCAGTATTTT. Translated: CASSTPGQGTDTQYF.

The CDR3 protein is CASSLKGVGTIYF. The CDR3 DNA is TGTGCCAGCAGCTTGAAGGGAGTGGGCACCATATATTTT. This chain uses TRBV5-4 with TRBJ1-3; D not resolved. Per germline, CDR1 SGHNT and CDR2 YYREEE (reference sequence). The CDR3 covers 13 residues. The germline V and J ends were trimmed by 1 base and 9 bases, with 11 bases remaining between them.

V gene TRBV19 combines with J gene TRBJ2-5; the match to TRBD2 covers 7 bases. CDR1 is LNHDA, CDR2 SQIVND, per germline (reference sequence). V shed 5 bases, J shed 1 base, and the junction held 7 bases outside the gene matches. This CDR3 is 15 amino acids long. The CDR3 loop reads CASSSNPGGQETQYF. DNA for the CDR3: TGTGCCAGTAGTTCAAATCCGGGGGGCCAAGAGACCCAGTACTTC. Based on the CDR3 plus reference TRBV19 and TRBJ2-5, the full variable domain is DGGITQSPKYLFRKEGQNVTLSCEQNLNHDAMYWYRQDPGQGLRLIYYSQIVNDFQKGDIAEGYSVSREKKESFPLTVTSAQKNPTAFYLCASSSNPGGQETQYFGPGTRLLVL.

This clone turned up a few times. The chain has TRBV28 and TRBJ1-5, with a possible D match to TRBD1 (6 bases). Deletions cut 1 base from V and 4 bases from J, with 11 bases between. Germline V gene data show CDR1 as MDHEN and CDR2 as SYDVKM. The CDR3 is 15 amino acids. The CDR3 region has the DNA TGTGCCAGCAGTTTATTTCGCAGGGGAAATCAGCCCCAGCATTTT. Amino acids: CASSLFRRGNQPQHF.

The V gene is TRBV5-8, the J gene TRBJ1-5; TRBD1 matches 7 bases. The CDR3 runs 16 residues. Germline V gives CDR1 SGHTS, CDR2 YDEGEE. The ends lost 1 base at V and 3 bases at J; junction bases unmatched: 7. CDR3 DNA: TGTGCCAGCAGCTTGAGGCAGAAGGGGGCCAATCAGCCCCAGCATTTT. As protein: CASSLRQKGANQPQHF.

The chain joins TRBV3-1 (or the pseudogene TRBV3-2) to TRBJ1-2; TRBD1 aligns across 7 bases. CDR3 length equals 15 residues. Germline V gene data show CDR1 as LGHDT and CDR2 as YNNKEL (reference sequence). V lost 4 bases to trimming and J lost 3 bases; unmatched junction nucleotides: 8. CDR3 DNA: TGTGCCAGCAGCCCCCTTGGGACAGCCGACTATGGCTACACCTTC. Residues: CASSPLGTADYGYTF.

The CDR3 coding sequence is TGTGCCAGCAGCCAAGATCTACTAGCGGGAGTTTCCTACAATGAGCAGTTCTTC. It yields the protein CASSQDLLAGVSYNEQFF. This sequence joins TRBV4-2 and TRBJ2-1; 11 positions agree with TRBD2. This CDR3 has 18 residues. In germline, CDR1 is LGHNA, CDR2 YNFKEQ. With 0 bases clipped from V and 1 base from J, the junction kept 5 bases outside the gene matches.

The count of this clone is one. CDR3 in amino acids: CASSIGQGTSYEQYF. The DNA of the CDR3 is TGTGCCAGTAGTATCGGACAGGGGACCTCCTACGAGCAGTACTTC. V usage is TRBV19 and J usage is TRBJ2-7; 9 bases align to TRBD1. V shed 3 bases and J 0 bases; nucleotides not matched to a gene: 3. This CDR3 spans 15 amino acids. CDR1 LNHDA and CDR2 SQIVND come from the germline V gene (reference sequence). Drawing the rest from reference TRBV19 and TRBJ2-7, the complete variable domain is DGGITQSPKYLFRKEGQNVTLSCEQNLNHDAMYWYRQDPGQGLRLIYYSQIVNDFQKGDIAEGYSVSREKKESFPLTVTSAQKNPTAFYLCASSIGQGTSYEQYFGPGTRLTVT.

The V and J genes are TRBV7-9 and TRBJ1-4, with D maybe TRBD1 (6 bases). V was shortened by 3 bases and J by 5 bases, with 10 bases between the two germline ends. Germline V gene lookup returns CDR1 SEHNR and CDR2 FQNEAQ (reference sequence). The CDR3 spans 14 residues. CDR3 sequence reads: CASSLTGPNEKLFF. The CDR3 coding sequence is TGTGCCAGCAGCTTGACAGGCCCAAATGAAAAACTGTTTTTT.

The chain couples TRBV5-6 to TRBJ1-1, with TRBD1 identical over 9 bases. The CDR3 covers 15 residues. V shed 0 bases and J 4 bases; nucleotides not matched to a gene: 4. The germline V gene has CDR1 SGHDT and CDR2 YYEEEE. The CDR3 DNA follows: TGTGCCAGCAGCTTGGAGACAGGGGGAATCACTGAAGCTTTCTTT. The encoded protein is CASSLETGGITEAFF.

The chain couples TRBV9 to TRBJ2-1; TRBD2 matches 10 bases. CDR3 length equals 15 residues. V gave up 4 bases and J gave up 10 bases; unmatched junction bases: 11. Per the germline V gene, CDR1 is SGDLS and CDR2 is YYNGEE. CDR3 nucleotides: TGTGCCAGCAGCTCCCCGACTAGCGGGTCCCTCGAGCAGTTCTTC. Protein: CASSSPTSGSLEQFF.